This T cell receptor (beta chain) was obtained from a study of OX40 agonist ivuxolimab in advanced cancers. CDR1 SSHAT and CDR2 FNYEAQ come from the germline V gene (reference sequence). The CDR3 totals 15 residues. With respect to this clone: One end of the junction does not line up with germline, which may come from a read error.

Profiling relied on immunoSEQ multiplex PCR, and the TCRdb table lists in-frame clones only, not all of them. The sample includes 80,000 to 95,000 clones, 92% of them seen just once. This TCR was sampled from an adult with an advanced solid tumor such as melanoma, head and neck, liver or kidney cancer. The genes are TRBV7-7 and TRBJ2-5; D possibly corresponds to TRBD1 (6 bases). Here the sequenced sample was CD4+ or CD8+ T cells sorted from blood, taken in a trial of the OX40 agonist ivuxolimab. The CDR3 spells CASSPSQGNGETQYF. For the CDR3, the DNA is TGTGCTAGCAGCCCATCACAGGGAAACGGAGAGACCCAGTACTTC.